These 29 T cell receptor beta chains originate from one sample sequenced in a study of blood T cell repertoires in COVID-19. Sequencing was performed with immunoSEQ multiplex PCR; in TCRdb, only in-frame clones are kept and a portion is missing. The sample contains over 120,000 clones, 70% to 90% of which appear only once. The sequencing sample was made of peripheral blood. Receptors were obtained from a human donor with acute or convalescent COVID-19. The donor label of this sample is uncertain.

The J gene is TRBJ1-2, the V gene TRBV5-4; maybe TRBD1 (6 bases). This CDR3 spans 15 amino acids. Germline assignment: CDR1 SGHNT and CDR2 YYREEE (reference sequence). V lost 3 bases, J lost 3 bases, and 15 bases lay in between. CDR3 sequence: CASSSGGQTYYGYTF. DNA for the CDR3: TGTGCCAGCAGCTCGGGGGGGCAGACGTACTATGGCTACACCTTC.

This chain uses TRBV10-2 with TRBJ1-1; D is unresolved. Germline CDR1 and CDR2: WSHSY and SAAADI. CDR3 length equals 13 residues. V was cut by 7 bases and J by 1 base, with 10 bases left in between. The CDR3 nucleotides read TGCGCCAGCATGGCCCGGGGGAACACTGAAGCTTTCTTT. Protein product: CASMARGNTEAFF.

CDR3 sequence: CASSLVNRGTDTQYF. CDR3 sequence (DNA): TGTGCCAGCAGCTTAGTCAACAGGGGCACAGATACGCAGTATTTT. The chain combines TRBV11-2 with TRBJ2-3, with TRBD1 as a possible D gene (6 bases). The CDR3 contains 15 residues. With 1 base removed from V and 1 base from J, the gap between germline ends came to 9 bases. CDR1 and CDR2 from the germline V gene are SGHAT and FQNNGV.

This chain links TRBV21-1 with TRBJ1-1; TRBD1, the D gene given by the table, was not confirmed from the DNA. TRBV21-1 is assigned pseudogene status. The CDR3 has 15 residues. This CDR3 reads CASSDGQEGYTEAFF. For the CDR3, the DNA is TGTGCCAGCAGCGACGGACAGGAGGGGTACACTGAAGCTTTCTTT.

The chain uses TRBV10-3 and TRBJ2-5, with TRBD1 matching 8 bases. Germline V CDR1 and CDR2: ENHRY, SYGVKD. The trim removed 9 bases at V and 2 bases at J, leaving 2 bases unmatched. The length of the CDR3 is 12 residues. CDR3 sequence (DNA): TGTGCCATAGGACAGGGACAAGAGACCCAGTACTTC. Amino acid sequence: CAIGQGQETQYF.

This chain connects TRBV28 to TRBJ2-1, with TRBD2 matching 9 bases. V trimming: 4 bases; J trimming: 0 bases; junction bases outside the gene matches: 7. The CDR3 contains 17 residues. The germline CDR1 and CDR2 sequences are MDHEN and SYDVKM. The CDR3 reads CASSSPAGGSSYNEQFF. The CDR3 region has the DNA TGTGCCAGCAGTTCCCCGGCGGGGGGGAGCTCCTACAATGAGCAGTTCTTC.

The rearrangement links TRBV3-1 (or the pseudogene TRBV3-2) to TRBJ2-7; D might be TRBD1 (6 bases). V gave up 1 base and J gave up 6 bases, with 7 bases separating them. This CDR3 has 12 residues. Germline-derived CDR1 and CDR2 are LGHDT and YNNKEL (reference sequence). CDR3 bases: TGTGCCAGCAGCCAAGGAGGGGGCGAGCAGTACTTC. It yields the protein CASSQGGGEQYF.

This clone was counted only a few times. The J gene is TRBJ1-2, the V gene TRBV18; no firm D call. The ends were cut back, 4 bases at V and 4 bases at J, with 13 bases in the middle. Germline lookup yields CDR1 KGHSH and CDR2 LQKENI. This CDR3 contains 14 residues. CDR3 loop: CASSQEDGIYGYTF. CDR3 nucleotides: TGTGCCAGCTCACAGGAGGACGGGATCTATGGCTACACCTTC.

V is TRBV7-3 and J is TRBJ2-7, with 13 positions matching TRBD2. In germline, CDR1 is SGHTA, CDR2 FQGTGA. The CDR3 loop spans 14 amino acids. With 4 bases clipped from V and 7 bases from J, the junction kept 4 bases outside the gene matches. The CDR3 bases are TGTGCCAGCAGCTCTAGGACTAGCGGGGGAGAGCAGTACTTC. This gives the protein CASSSRTSGGEQYF.

This clone has a handful of counts. CDR3 sequence (DNA): TGTGCCAGCAGTCATACCCGGGACAGAGAGAACTACGAGCAGTACTTC. This gives the protein CASSHTRDRENYEQYF. This sequence joins TRBV28 and TRBJ2-7, with 7 bases that match TRBD1. The CDR3 is made up of 16 amino acids. V lost 5 bases to trimming and J lost 3 bases; unmatched junction nucleotides: 13. Per the germline V gene, CDR1 is MDHEN and CDR2 is SYDVKM.

The V gene is TRBV18, the J gene TRBJ2-2; no reliable D call. Between the trimmed V and J ends, which lost 3 bases and 4 bases, there was a span of 9 bases. The CDR3 loop spans 14 amino acids. CDR1 and CDR2 (germline): KGHSH, LQKENI. CDR3 residues: CASSPLPRTGELFF. The CDR3 nucleotides are TGTGCCAGCTCACCTCTCCCGCGCACCGGGGAGCTGTTTTTT.

V is TRBV27 and J is TRBJ1-1; 11 bases line up with TRBD1. CDR3 length equals 16 residues. Germline CDR1 reads MNHEY; CDR2 reads SMNVEV (reference sequence). Losses at the gene ends were 5 bases for V and 4 bases for J; bases not matched to a gene: 9. The CDR3 bases are TGTGCCAGCAGTCCCACGGGACAGGGGGAGGGCACTGAAGCTTTCTTT. Translation: CASSPTGQGEGTEAFF.

This clone was picked up a small number of times. The chain has TRBV19 and TRBJ1-1; D is ambiguous. Germline V lookup: CDR1 LNHDA, CDR2 SQIVND (reference sequence). Trimming removed 5 bases from V and 1 base from J, with 8 bases in between. The CDR3 contains 13 residues. CDR3 sequence reads: CASSPGRNTEAFF. DNA for the CDR3: TGTGCCAGTAGTCCCGGGAGGAACACTGAAGCTTTCTTT.

The chain uses TRBV10-2 and TRBJ1-6, with TRBD1 matching over 10 bases. CDR1 is WSHSY and CDR2 is SAAADI in the germline V gene. The CDR3 spans 17 residues. J gave up 9 bases and V 0 bases, and 8 bases lay outside the gene matches. The CDR3 DNA reads as TGCGCCAGCAGTGAGTCCGCAGGGGGGACAGGGGTTTCACCCCTCCACTTT. It codes for CASSESAGGTGVSPLHF.

V is TRBV4-3 and J is TRBJ2-5, with TRBD1 identical over 10 bases. CDR1 is LGHNA, CDR2 YSLEER, per germline. The CDR3 runs 16 residues. The V gene end was trimmed by 0 bases and the J gene end by 1 base; junction bases not matched to a gene: 2. CDR3 DNA: TGCGCCAGCAGCCAAGATGGGGACAGGGGCCAAGAGACCCAGTACTTC. Encoded protein: CASSQDGDRGQETQYF.

This chain connects TRBV24-1 to TRBJ2-5, with 9 bases matching TRBD2. V was clipped by 5 bases and J by 2 bases; unmatched bases: 8. The germline gives CDR1 KGHDR, CDR2 SFDVKD. The CDR3 has 16 amino acids. CDR3 residues: CATSGFSGSPQETQYF. CDR3 in DNA: TGTGCCACCAGTGGTTTTAGCGGGAGCCCTCAAGAGACCCAGTACTTC.

The count of this clone is one. This sample includes further DNA sequences coding for the same CDR3. The CDR3, as DNA: TGCGCCAGCAGCCCGGGTGACAGCTCCTACGAGCAGTACGTC. This gives the protein CASSPGDSSYEQYV. The chain joins TRBV5-1 to TRBJ2-7; TRBD1 is a possible D gene (5 bases). Germline V CDR1 and CDR2: SGHRS, YFSETQ. This CDR3 is built from 14 residues. The V end lost 4 bases, the J end lost 0 bases, and 11 bases lay between the germline ends.

The V call is TRBV18, the J call TRBJ1-1; perhaps TRBD1 as D (5 bases). Germline lookup yields CDR1 KGHSH and CDR2 LQKENI. The CDR3 is made up of 16 amino acids. V gave up 6 bases and J gave up 4 bases, with 21 bases separating them. This CDR3 is CASSAPSRGSSTEAFF. The CDR3 DNA reads TGTGCCAGCTCGGCCCCCTCAAGGGGTTCGAGCACTGAAGCTTTCTTT.

The chain recombines TRBV4-2 with TRBJ2-5, with 8 bases that match TRBD2. The CDR3 runs 13 residues. V was clipped by 2 bases and J by 5 bases; unmatched bases: 1. Per the germline V gene, CDR1 is LGHNA and CDR2 is YNFKEQ. In DNA, the CDR3 is TGTGCCAGCAGCCAAACGGGAGGGGAGACCCAGTACTTC. Protein: CASSQTGGETQYF.

The sample holds one count of this clone. The gene calls are TRBV7-2 and TRBJ1-6, with 9 bases identical to TRBD1. The V gene end was trimmed by 3 bases and the J gene end by 6 bases; junction bases not matched to a gene: 0. The germline CDR1 and CDR2 sequences are SGHTA and FQGNSA. This CDR3 is built from 14 residues. Here the CDR3 reads CASSLDRGNSPLHF. DNA for the CDR3: TGTGCCAGCAGCTTGGACAGGGGTAATTCACCCCTCCACTTT.

V usage is TRBV2 and J usage is TRBJ1-3; D is unclear. The V gene's germline CDR1 is SNHLY and CDR2 FYNNEI. This CDR3 contains 14 residues. The CDR3 reads CASSAVNSGNTIYF. As DNA, the CDR3 is TGTGCTTCCTCCGCAGTCAACTCTGGAAACACCATATATTTT.

This chain links TRBV6-5 with TRBJ1-2, with D possibly being TRBD1 (5 bases). The CDR3 has 15 amino acids. V shed 0 bases and J shed 8 bases, with 16 bases lying between them. Germline V CDR1 and CDR2: MNHEY, SVGAGI. The CDR3: CASSYSPGSVEGYTF. For the CDR3, the DNA is TGTGCCAGCAGTTACTCGCCAGGGTCGGTTGAGGGCTACACCTTC.

The chain employs TRBV15 and TRBJ2-2; perhaps TRBD1 as D (5 bases). The CDR3 consists of 17 residues. Germline V lookup: CDR1 LNHNV, CDR2 YYDKDF (reference sequence). V gave up 5 bases and J gave up 3 bases, with 19 bases separating them. The CDR3 region is CATSPPPGNRHTGELFF. CDR3 DNA: TGTGCCACCAGCCCCCCCCCAGGGAACCGTCACACCGGGGAGCTGTTTTTT. Full variable domain (rest looked up from reference TRBV15 and TRBJ2-2): DAMVIQNPRYQVTQFGKPVTLSCSQTLNHNVMYWYQQKSSQAPKLLFHYYDKDFNNEADTPDNFQSRRPNTSFCFLDIRSPGLGDTAMYLCATSPPPGNRHTGELFFGEGSRLTVL.

The chain is built from TRBV6-2 or TRBV6-3 and TRBJ1-5, with unresolved D. This CDR3 region has 14 residues. From germline, CDR1 is MNHEY and CDR2 SVGEGT. Trimming took off 3 bases at V and 0 bases at J, with 6 bases between the two ends. The CDR3 DNA reads as TGTGCCAGCAGTTATATAGTTAGCAATCAGCCCCAGCATTTT. Translation gives CASSYIVSNQPQHF.

The chain carries TRBV28 and TRBJ2-7; 9 bases are shared with TRBD1. This CDR3 region has 15 residues. CDR1 and CDR2 (germline): MDHEN, SYDVKM. With 3 bases clipped from V and 3 bases from J, the junction kept 6 bases outside the gene matches. This CDR3 is CASSLEGTGRYEQYF. CDR3 nucleotide sequence: TGTGCCAGCAGTTTGGAGGGGACAGGGCGCTACGAGCAGTACTTC.

This clone was counted once. The V gene is TRBV5-8, the J gene TRBJ2-1, with D maybe TRBD2 (6 bases). Per the germline V gene, CDR1 is SGHTS and CDR2 is YDEGEE. The CDR3 covers 17 residues. Trimming cost V 5 bases and J 1 base, with 19 bases left between them. The CDR3, as DNA: TGTGCCAGCAGAGGTCTGGGGAGCGGGTGGTCCTACAATGAGCAGTTCTTC. Amino acids: CASRGLGSGWSYNEQFF.

This rearrangement joins TRBV30 to TRBJ2-7, with D possibly being TRBD2 (5 bases). Germline CDR1 GTSNPN, CDR2 SVGIG (reference sequence). V was cut by 5 bases and J by 2 bases, with 13 bases left in between. This CDR3 comprises 13 residues. Here the CDR3 DNA reads TGTGCCTGGGGGCCTAGGACTCCCTACGAGCAGTACTTC. Translated: CAWGPRTPYEQYF.

The chain uses TRBV6-5 and TRBJ1-1; D unresolved. This CDR3 has 12 amino acids. V lost 9 bases and J 1 base, leaving 9 bases between the germline ends. CDR1 and CDR2 from the germline V gene are MNHEY and SVGAGI. CDR3 residues: CASTDRNTEAFF. The CDR3 DNA follows: TGTGCCAGTACCGATAGGAACACTGAAGCTTTCTTT.

The chain has TRBV19 and TRBJ2-5, with a weak D call TRBD2 (6 bases). Germline loops: CDR1 LNHDA, CDR2 SQIVND (reference sequence). The CDR3 is 16 residues long. V was trimmed by 4 bases and J by 0 bases, leaving 15 bases between them. CDR3 region: CASSRVAGTYQETQYF. The CDR3 region has the DNA TGTGCCAGTAGTAGGGTTGCGGGGACTTACCAAGAGACCCAGTACTTC.